This T cell receptor (beta chain) was found in a study of blood T cell repertoires in COVID-19. About the research overall: Sources were T cells, B-cell-depleted T cells, or PBMCs; the material itself was cDNA or gDNA.

This clone was recorded once. The CDR3 is 15 residues long. CDR1 KGHSH and CDR2 LQKENI come from the germline V gene. The V and J ends lost 4 bases and 1 base respectively, with 14 bases between them. Repertoires were generated with immunoSEQ multiplex PCR, while TCRdb's copy carries only in-frame clones and drops some. This sample has roughly 300,000 clones, with 87% found just once. This clonotype was obtained from a woman in her 40s who had recovered from COVID-19. The V and J genes are TRBV18 and TRBJ2-7, with TRBD1 as a possible D gene (6 bases). Material: peripheral blood. As DNA, the CDR3 is TGTGCCAGCTCACACGGGACACCTCAATCCTACGAGCAGTACTTC. Amino acids: CASSHGTPQSYEQYF.